This T cell receptor (beta chain) was sequenced for a study of shared clonotypes between healthy human individuals. For the study at large: The plates for each donor numbered three CD4 naive, three CD4 memory, two CD8 naive and one CD8 memory.

The donors were all Caucasian adults (living in Nashville, Tennessee). Replicate sorted-subset PCRs were loaded with around 200 ng DNA, about 30,000 T cell genomes. Here immunoSEQ multiplex PCR was the method, and the copy in TCRdb shows in-frame clones only, minus some. This sample has 2,500,000 or so clones, with approximately 93% found just once. Looked up from germline, CDR1 is SGHAT and CDR2 is FQNNGV. Trimming shortened V by 5 bases and J by 2 bases, and 13 bases separated the two germline ends. This CDR3 is built from 14 residues. This clonotype was obtained from a man in his late teens or twenties in good health. Some clones in this sample may be carry-over from other donors' samples. The sequenced sample was naive CD4+ T cells from PBMCs. This sample's subset: CD45RA+ positively selected. J is TRBJ2-7 and V is TRBV11-2; D possibly corresponds to TRBD2 (5 bases). For the CDR3, the DNA is TGTGCCAGCAGCAAACTAGGCGGGCCCTACGAGCAGTACTTC. It encodes CASSKLGGPYEQYF.